The clone carrying this TCR beta chain showed up many times. This record comes from a study of blood T cells in healthy people across ages. Alongside a J-beta primer mix, a sample-barcoded 5' primer served in a second PCR lasting about 7 to 11 cycles. One entry per CDR3 protein, called by TCRdb with MiXCR from the 5' RACE reads. In the table there are some 1.5 million distinct CDR3 sequences, over 25% of which are singletons. V was pared by 3 bases and J by 6 bases, with 10 bases of the junction left unmatched. The CDR3 loop spans 15 amino acids. This clonotype was sampled from a woman in her thirties in good health. Sample: blood. The chain joins TRBV12-3 or TRBV12-4 to TRBJ2-7; TRBD2 agrees at 8 bases. CDR3 sequence (DNA): TGTGCCAGCAGTTTTTATAGCGGGACGACGGGCGAGCAGTACTTC. Translating gives CASSFYSGTTGEQYF.